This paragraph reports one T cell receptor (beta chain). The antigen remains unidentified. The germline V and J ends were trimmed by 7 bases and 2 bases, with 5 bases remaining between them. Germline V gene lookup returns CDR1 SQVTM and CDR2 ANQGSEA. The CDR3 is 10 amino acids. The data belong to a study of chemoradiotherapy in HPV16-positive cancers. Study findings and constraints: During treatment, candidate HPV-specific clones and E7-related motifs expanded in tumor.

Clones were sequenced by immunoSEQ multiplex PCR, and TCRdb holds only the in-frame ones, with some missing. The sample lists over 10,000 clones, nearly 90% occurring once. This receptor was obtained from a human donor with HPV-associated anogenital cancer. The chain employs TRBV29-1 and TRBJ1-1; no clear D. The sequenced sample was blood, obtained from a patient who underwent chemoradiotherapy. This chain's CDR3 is CSAGNTEAFF. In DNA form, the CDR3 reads TGCAGCGCAGGAAACACTGAAGCTTTCTTT.